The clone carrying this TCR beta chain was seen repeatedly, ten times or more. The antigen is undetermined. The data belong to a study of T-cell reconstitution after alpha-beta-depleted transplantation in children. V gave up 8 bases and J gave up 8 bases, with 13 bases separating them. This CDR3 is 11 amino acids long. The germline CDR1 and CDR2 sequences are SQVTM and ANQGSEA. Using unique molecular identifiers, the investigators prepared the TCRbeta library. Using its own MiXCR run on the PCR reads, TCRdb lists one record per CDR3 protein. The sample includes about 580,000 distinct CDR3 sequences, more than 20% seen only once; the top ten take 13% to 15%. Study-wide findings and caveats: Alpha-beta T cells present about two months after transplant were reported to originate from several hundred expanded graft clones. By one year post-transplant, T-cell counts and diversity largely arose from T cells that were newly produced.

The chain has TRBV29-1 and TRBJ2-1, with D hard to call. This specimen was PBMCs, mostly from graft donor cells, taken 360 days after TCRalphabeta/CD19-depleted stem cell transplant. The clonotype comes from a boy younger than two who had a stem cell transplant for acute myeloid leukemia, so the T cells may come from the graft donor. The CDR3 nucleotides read TGCAGCACAACCCTAAGGGATGAGCAGTTCTTC. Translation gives CSTTLRDEQFF.